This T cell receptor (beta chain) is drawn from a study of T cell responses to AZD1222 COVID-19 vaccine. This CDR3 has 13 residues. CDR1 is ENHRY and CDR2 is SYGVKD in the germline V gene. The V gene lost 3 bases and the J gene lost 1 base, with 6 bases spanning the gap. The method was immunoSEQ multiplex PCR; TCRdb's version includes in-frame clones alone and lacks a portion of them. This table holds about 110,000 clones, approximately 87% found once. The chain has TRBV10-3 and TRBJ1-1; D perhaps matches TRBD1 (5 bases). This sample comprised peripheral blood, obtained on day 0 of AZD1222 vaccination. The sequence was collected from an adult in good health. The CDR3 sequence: CAISEGQNTEAFF. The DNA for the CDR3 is TGTGCCATCAGTGAAGGACAGAACACTGAAGCTTTCTTT.